Shown below are 31 T cell receptor beta chains from a single sample sequenced in a study of blood T cell repertoires in COVID-19. The data were produced by immunoSEQ multiplex PCR, yet TCRdb's version contains in-frame clones alone and is incomplete. The sample has 55,000 to 65,000 clones; approximately 75% are singletons. Specimen: peripheral blood. The receptors were gathered from a man in his sixties with COVID-19, enrolled during active disease.

This chain joins TRBV7-3 and TRBJ2-6; 11 bases align to TRBD2. The V gene end was trimmed by 5 bases and the J gene end by 0 bases; junction bases not matched to a gene: 3. The CDR3 extends over 17 amino acids. CDR1 is SGHTA, CDR2 FQGTGA, per germline. CDR3 coding DNA: TGTGCCAGCAGCCGACTAGCGGGGACCTCTGGGGCCAACGTCCTGACTTTC. Its protein product is CASSRLAGTSGANVLTF.

V is TRBV5-3 and J is TRBJ1-5; tentative D call: TRBD1 (5 bases). TRBV5-3 has ORF status, its function being uncertain. Trimming left V 5 bases short and J 5 bases short, with 14 bases between. The CDR3 is 14 residues long. CDR3 DNA: TGTGCCAGAAGGCAAGACAGCGGGGATCAGCCCCAGCATTTT. It codes for CARRQDSGDQPQHF.

CDR3 sequence (DNA): TGTGCCAGCAGCCGCAGGGGACAGGGGACCGAGCAGTACTTC. It translates to CASSRRGQGTEQYF. The chain has TRBV9 and TRBJ2-7, with TRBD1 matching 10 bases. The CDR3 loop spans 14 amino acids. V gave up 4 bases and J gave up 6 bases; unmatched junction bases: 7. The germline V gene has CDR1 SGDLS and CDR2 YYNGEE.

The CDR3 region has the DNA TGTGCCAGCAGTTTACAGGGGGTAAATGGCTACACCTTC. This sequence encodes CASSLQGVNGYTF. V is TRBV27 and J is TRBJ1-2, with 7 bases fitting TRBD1. The V gene's germline CDR1 is MNHEY and CDR2 SMNVEV (reference sequence). The CDR3 covers 13 residues. Unmatched junction bases numbered 3, after V lost 2 bases and J lost 6 bases.

The J gene is TRBJ2-4, the V gene TRBV11-2; weak D call: TRBD1 (5 bases). V was cut by 1 base and J by 2 bases, with 12 bases left in between. The CDR3 length is 16 residues. Per germline, CDR1 SGHAT and CDR2 FQNNGV. CDR3 loop: CASSLVWKGTKNIQYF. CDR3 nucleotides: TGTGCCAGCAGCTTAGTATGGAAGGGGACCAAAAACATTCAGTACTTC.

This clone was detected once. The rearrangement uses TRBV11-2 and TRBJ2-1, with 14 bases that match TRBD2. After removal of 3 bases from V and 8 bases from J, the junction contained 6 bases not matched to a gene. The CDR3 is 16 residues long. Germline loops: CDR1 SGHAT, CDR2 FQNNGV. In DNA form, the CDR3 reads TGTGCCAGCAGCTTTTCCGGGACTAGCGGGGGAGATGAGCAGTTCTTC. It encodes CASSFSGTSGGDEQFF.

The rearrangement joins TRBV6-6 to TRBJ2-7; D perhaps matches TRBD2 (6 bases). V lost 4 bases to trimming and J lost 6 bases, with 22 bases between them. The CDR3 is made up of 16 amino acids. CDR1 is MNHNY, CDR2 SVGAGI, per germline (reference sequence). The CDR3 protein is CASSSSKRVGISEQYF. CDR3 DNA: TGTGCCAGCAGTTCCAGTAAGCGGGTGGGAATCTCCGAGCAGTACTTC.

V gene TRBV7-2 combines with J gene TRBJ2-4, with 11 bases lining up with TRBD1. The CDR3 totals 15 residues. Unmatched junction bases numbered 5, after V lost 5 bases and J lost 5 bases. The germline CDR1 and CDR2 sequences are SGHTA and FQGNSA. CDR3 region: CASSRGTGGQNIQYF. DNA for the CDR3: TGTGCCAGCAGCCGTGGGACAGGGGGACAAAACATTCAGTACTTC.

The chain couples TRBV7-9 to TRBJ1-2, with 10 bases identical to TRBD1. The CDR3 has 15 residues. V lost 1 base to trimming and J lost 8 bases; unmatched junction nucleotides: 7. The germline CDR1 and CDR2 sequences are SEHNR and FQNEAQ (reference sequence). The CDR3 loop is CASSLDGTGDLGYTF. In nucleotides, the CDR3 is TGTGCCAGCAGCTTAGACGGGACAGGGGATCTCGGCTACACCTTC.

The rearrangement joins TRBV19 to TRBJ2-5, with TRBD2 identical over 9 bases. The CDR3 spans 16 residues. Germline V gives CDR1 LNHDA, CDR2 SQIVND (reference sequence). With 4 bases clipped from V and 1 base from J, the junction kept 7 bases outside the gene matches. In DNA, the CDR3 is TGTGCCAGTAGTAAGCCTAGCGGGGCCACCCAAGAGACCCAGTACTTC. Protein product: CASSKPSGATQETQYF.

The V and J genes are TRBV29-1 and TRBJ2-7, with a weak D call TRBD2 (6 bases). This CDR3 region has 11 residues. V lost 8 bases, J lost 7 bases, and 15 bases lay in between. CDR1 is SQVTM and CDR2 is ANQGSEA in the germline V gene. The CDR3 here is CSTDVRGEQYF. Written as DNA, the CDR3 is TGCAGCACGGACGTTCGGGGGGAGCAGTACTTC.

J is TRBJ2-7 and V is TRBV5-1, with TRBD1 matching 7 bases. V lost 3 bases and J lost 2; bases outside the gene matches: 11. The CDR3 sequence is 16 residues long. Germline CDR1 is SGHRS and CDR2 is YFSETQ. CDR3 nucleotides: TGCGCCAGCAGCTCGACAGGGCACAATCCCCCCTACGAGCAGTACTTC. This encodes CASSSTGHNPPYEQYF.

The V gene is TRBV19, the J gene TRBJ2-1; a weak D match, TRBD1 (6 bases). This CDR3 has 15 residues. The germline V and J ends were trimmed by 1 base and 6 bases, with 13 bases remaining between them. Germline CDR1 and CDR2: LNHDA and SQIVND (reference sequence). The CDR3 bases are TGTGCCAGTAGTATAGGGGGAAGACAGGTCAATGAGCAGTTCTTC. It specifies CASSIGGRQVNEQFF.

This clone was counted a single time. The CDR3: CASSLGLAESTDTQYF. CDR3 coding DNA: TGTGCCAGCAGCTTGGGGCTAGCGGAGAGCACAGATACGCAGTATTTT. The chain joins TRBV5-6 to TRBJ2-3; 7 positions agree with TRBD2. V dropped 0 bases and J dropped 0; count of bases not matched to a gene: 4. This CDR3 region has 16 residues. Germline CDR1 and CDR2: SGHDT and YYEEEE.

The chain has TRBV19 and TRBJ2-7; possible D gene TRBD2, 5 bases. V lost 3 bases to trimming and J lost 2 bases, with 11 bases between them. CDR1 and CDR2 from the germline V gene are LNHDA and SQIVND (reference sequence). This CDR3 has 14 residues. The CDR3 region has the DNA TGTGCCAGTAGTATTATCGGGGAGACCTACGAGCAGTACTTC. It yields the protein CASSIIGETYEQYF.

The chain employs TRBV30 and TRBJ2-3; 9 bases are shared with TRBD2. Germline V gives CDR1 GTSNPN, CDR2 SVGIG (reference sequence). V lost 4 bases and J lost 2; bases outside the gene matches: 7. The CDR3 loop spans 15 amino acids. The DNA for the CDR3 is TGTGCCTGGAACACTCTAGCGGGAAACACAGATACGCAGTATTTT. It codes for CAWNTLAGNTDTQYF.

This clone was observed a single time. This chain uses TRBV18 with TRBJ1-2; D is possibly TRBD1 (6 bases). The CDR3 has 14 amino acids. Germline assignment: CDR1 KGHSH and CDR2 LQKENI. Trimming shortened V by 0 bases and J by 5 bases, and 10 bases separated the two germline ends. CDR3 loop: CASSPPSGHYGYTF. CDR3 DNA: TGTGCCAGCTCACCACCGTCGGGACATTATGGCTACACCTTC.

The chain employs TRBV19 and TRBJ2-1; possible D gene TRBD2, 6 bases. Germline V CDR1 and CDR2: LNHDA, SQIVND (reference sequence). This CDR3 has 16 amino acids. V was clipped by 5 bases and J by 4 bases, with 18 bases between them. This CDR3 reads CASSDIGAAGYNEQFF. In DNA, the CDR3 is TGTGCCAGTAGTGACATCGGGGCCGCGGGATACAATGAGCAGTTCTTC.

This chain links TRBV11-3 with TRBJ2-7; D call uncertain. This CDR3 comprises 13 residues. V was pared by 3 bases and J by 3 bases, with 9 bases between. CDR1 and CDR2 (germline): SGHNT, YENEEA. DNA for the CDR3: TGTGCCAGCAGCTTTAGCAGCTTCTACGAGCAGTACTTC. This translates into CASSFSSFYEQYF. The entire variable domain, with the rest obtained from reference TRBV11-3 and TRBJ2-7, is as follows: EAGVVQSPRYKIIEKKQPVAFWCNPISGHNTLYWYLQNLGQGPELLIRYENEEAVDDSQLPKDRFSAERLKGVDSTLKIQPAELGDSAVYLCASSFSSFYEQYFGPGTRLTVT.

The chain carries TRBV7-2 and TRBJ2-7; 7 bases agree with TRBD2. Germline V gene lookup returns CDR1 SGHTA and CDR2 FQGNSA. The V gene end was trimmed by 3 bases and the J gene end by 5 bases; junction bases not matched to a gene: 13. The CDR3 loop spans 16 amino acids. This CDR3 reads CASSLGMGGPQNEQYF. The DNA of the CDR3 is TGTGCCAGCAGCTTGGGTATGGGAGGGCCTCAGAACGAGCAGTACTTC.

The V call is TRBV7-9, the J call TRBJ1-3; TRBD1 is a possible D gene (5 bases). From germline, CDR1 is SEHNR and CDR2 FQNEAQ (reference sequence). With 8 bases removed from V and 2 bases from J, the gap between germline ends came to 10 bases. This CDR3 has 13 amino acids. The CDR3 region has the DNA TGTGCCAGCGCCCAGGGTGCTGGAAACACCATATATTTT. Its translation: CASAQGAGNTIYF.

The chain recombines TRBV11-3 with TRBJ2-1; 8 nucleotides match TRBD2. This CDR3 is 15 amino acids long. Germline lookup yields CDR1 SGHNT and CDR2 YENEEA. The V segment lost 3 bases and the J segment 6 bases; nucleotides outside the gene matches: 7. The CDR3 here is CASSLEREPFNEQFF. In DNA form, the CDR3 reads TGTGCCAGCAGCTTGGAGCGGGAGCCGTTCAATGAGCAGTTCTTC.

This clone was seen only a few times. The V gene is TRBV6-2 or TRBV6-3, the J gene TRBJ2-3, with 8 bases matching TRBD1. Germline CDR1 is MNHEY and CDR2 is SVGEGT. The CDR3 totals 14 residues. V shed 5 bases and J 5 bases; nucleotides not matched to a gene: 6. The CDR3 reads CASSLGQDVDTQYF. The CDR3, as DNA: TGTGCCAGCAGTCTGGGACAGGATGTAGATACGCAGTATTTT.

The chain is built from TRBV14 and TRBJ2-6; TRBD1 agrees at 8 bases. This CDR3 is 18 amino acids long. Germline trimming cut 2 bases from V and 0 bases from J; bases unmatched to any gene: 6. Germline V CDR1 and CDR2: SGHDN, FVKESK. The CDR3 sequence is CASSQQLGQGSGANVLTF. The CDR3 DNA follows: TGTGCCAGCAGCCAACAGCTAGGACAGGGCTCTGGGGCCAACGTCCTGACTTTC.

This clone has only one observation. The chain is built from TRBV9 and TRBJ1-5; 7 positions match TRBD1. The CDR3 length is 15 residues. V was clipped by 4 bases and J by 1 base; unmatched bases: 5. Looked up from germline, CDR1 is SGDLS and CDR2 is YYNGEE. The CDR3 region has the DNA TGTGCCAGCAGCTCACAGGGGTCCAGCAATCAGCCCCAGCATTTT. This sequence encodes CASSSQGSSNQPQHF.

The CDR3 sequence is CASSQGRGGGFHEQFF. The CDR3 DNA reads TGTGCCAGCAGCCAGGGGCGCGGGGGAGGTTTCCATGAGCAGTTCTTC. The chain couples TRBV5-4 to TRBJ2-1; D is possibly TRBD2 (7 bases). V lost 4 bases to trimming and J lost 8 bases, with 22 bases between them. The CDR3 is 16 amino acids. From germline, CDR1 is SGHNT and CDR2 YYREEE (reference sequence).

This clone occurred a few times. The V gene is TRBV7-2, the J gene TRBJ2-1, with 10 bases fitting TRBD2. The ends lost 0 bases at V and 4 bases at J; junction bases unmatched: 3. There are 16 residues in the CDR3. The germline V gene encodes CDR1 SGHTA and CDR2 FQGNSA. CDR3 region: CASSLATSGAYNEQFF. In nucleotides, the CDR3 is TGTGCCAGCAGCTTAGCCACTAGCGGGGCATACAATGAGCAGTTCTTC.

This clone showed up just once. The chain has TRBV9 and TRBJ2-1; 7 bases are shared with TRBD1. The length of the CDR3 is 18 residues. Germline CDR1 is SGDLS and CDR2 is YYNGEE. After removal of 3 bases from V and 6 bases from J, the junction contained 18 bases not matched to a gene. The chain's CDR3 is CASSADIFGQAPSNEQFF. The CDR3 DNA reads as TGTGCCAGCAGCGCAGACATCTTCGGACAGGCCCCGTCCAATGAGCAGTTCTTC.

This chain uses TRBV18 with TRBJ2-4, with D possibly being TRBD2 (5 bases). V lost 0 bases and J 7 bases, leaving 16 bases between the germline ends. CDR1 is KGHSH and CDR2 is LQKENI in the germline V gene. The CDR3 contains 16 residues. The CDR3 loop reads CASSPPLSPSGNIQYF. As DNA, the CDR3 is TGTGCCAGCTCACCACCTCTTAGTCCGAGCGGTAACATTCAGTACTTC. Variable domain in full (rest from reference TRBV18 and TRBJ2-4): NAGVMQNPRHLVRRRGQEARLRCSPMKGHSHVYWYRQLPEEGLKFMVYLQKENIIDESGMPKERFSAEFPKEGPSILRIQQVVRGDSAAYFCASSPPLSPSGNIQYFGAGTRLSVL.

This clone was seen a few times. The rearrangement links TRBV6-6 to TRBJ2-1; TRBD2 agrees at 7 bases. V was clipped by 5 bases and J by 9 bases; unmatched bases: 1. This CDR3 region has 11 residues. Germline values: CDR1 MNHNY, CDR2 SVGAGI (reference sequence). CDR3 loop: CASSGGGEQFF. The CDR3 DNA reads as TGTGCCAGCAGTGGGGGGGGTGAGCAGTTCTTC.

J is TRBJ1-2 and V is TRBV6-1, with D perhaps TRBD1 (5 bases). Looked up from germline, CDR1 is MNHNS and CDR2 is SASEGT. V was shortened by 2 bases and J by 5 bases, with 9 bases between the two germline ends. CDR3 size: 13 residues. The CDR3 region is CASSESQAYGYTF. The CDR3 coding sequence is TGTGCCAGCAGTGAATCACAGGCTTATGGCTACACCTTC.